This T cell receptor (beta chain) was sequenced for a study of T-cell reconstitution after alpha-beta-depleted transplantation in children. Overall study results and limits: Diversity and T-cell counts at one year after transplant derived mostly from new T cells.

Researchers prepared the TCRbeta library using unique molecular identifiers, the study reports. TCRdb used MiXCR to reprocess the PCR reads, holding one entry per CDR3 protein. The sample lists around 370,000 distinct CDR3 sequences, roughly 15% occurring once. Concerning this clonotype: The antigen is unknown.

V shed 7 bases and J 2 bases; nucleotides not matched to a gene: 5. This CDR3 comprises 13 residues. CDR1 SGHKS and CDR2 YYEKEE come from the germline V gene (reference sequence). The starting material was PBMCs, mostly from graft donor cells, obtained 360 days after TCRalphabeta/CD19-depleted stem cell transplant. The receptor comes from a male patient between 2 and 10 years old who had a stem cell transplant for acute lymphoblastic leukemia, so the T cells may come from the graft donor. The chain recombines TRBV5-5 with TRBJ2-7; 8 nucleotides align to TRBD2. The CDR3 loop is CASSTSGAYEQYF. The CDR3 coding sequence is TGTGCCAGCTCTACTAGCGGAGCCTACGAGCAGTACTTC. The full variable domain, rest sourced from reference TRBV5-5 and TRBJ2-7, is DAGVTQSPTHLIKTRGQQVTLRCSPISGHKSVSWYQQVLGQGPQFIFQYYEKEERGRGNFPDRFSARQFPNYSSELNVNALLLGDSALYLCASSTSGAYEQYFGPGTRLTVT.